This TCR beta chain is drawn from a study of CD4+ T cells in melanoma. Study-level results: Neoantigen-specific CD4+ T cells in melanoma reportedly had diverse differentiation states. CD8+ T cell, macrophage and B cell function reportedly correlated with neoantigen-specific CD4+ T cells.

Sequencing was performed with immunoSEQ multiplex PCR; in TCRdb, only in-frame clones are kept and a portion is missing. This table holds about 110,000 clones, 92% found once. This CDR3 region has 15 residues. Germline V gene data show CDR1 as WNHNN and CDR2 as SYGVQD (reference sequence). With 8 bases clipped from V and 5 bases from J, the junction kept 9 bases outside the gene matches. About this clone itself: The antigen remains unidentified.

What was sequenced was peripheral blood. V gene TRBV10-1 combines with J gene TRBJ1-5, with TRBD1 matching 10 bases. This receptor was obtained from a human donor with melanoma. CDR3 sequence: CASPRDRGLYQPQHF. The CDR3 DNA follows: TGCGCCAGCCCCCGGGACAGGGGACTTTATCAGCCCCAGCATTTT.